The next 8 T cell receptor beta chains were all read from a single sample in a study of blood T cells in healthy people across ages. Next came a second PCR, run for about 7 to 12 cycles, which used a sample-barcoded 5' primer along with a J-beta primer mix. TCRdb recomputed calls from the 5' RACE reads with MiXCR, one row per CDR3 protein. The sample lists fewer than 2 million distinct CDR3 sequences; 35% to 50% were seen once. What was sequenced was blood. These receptors originate from a human donor in good health.

J is TRBJ2-2 and V is TRBV6-5; D assignment may be TRBD1 or TRBD2 (5 bases each). V was clipped by 7 bases and J by 2 bases, with 11 bases between them. CDR1 is MNHEY and CDR2 is SVGAGI in the germline V gene. CDR3 size: 14 residues. The CDR3, as DNA: TGTGCCAGCAAGACGGGGCGAAACACCGGGGAGCTGTTTTTT. It codes for CASKTGRNTGELFF.

The rearrangement uses TRBV4-3 and TRBJ1-1; TRBD1 matches 8 bases. The CDR3 length is 17 residues. Germline CDR1 reads LGHNA; CDR2 reads YSLEER. Trimming cost V 1 base and J 0 bases; bases outside gene matches: 7. The CDR3 DNA sequence: TGCGCCAGCAGCCAAGGGCCGGGACAGGCGATGAACACTGAAGCTTTCTTT. This gives the protein CASSQGPGQAMNTEAFF.

This chain joins TRBV27 and TRBJ2-3; 10 bases are shared with TRBD2. The CDR3 totals 15 residues. V trimming: 5 bases; J trimming: 4 bases; junction bases outside the gene matches: 6. Per the germline V gene, CDR1 is MNHEY and CDR2 is SMNVEV (reference sequence). CDR3: CASSVSSGGADTQYF. Written as DNA, the CDR3 is TGTGCCAGCAGTGTGTCTAGCGGGGGAGCAGATACGCAGTATTTT.

This clonotype was picked up many times. This chain uses TRBV11-2 with TRBJ2-1, with 7 bases aligning to TRBD2. V trimming: 5 bases; J trimming: 6 bases; junction bases outside the gene matches: 10. The V gene's germline CDR1 is SGHAT and CDR2 FQNNGV. CDR3 length: 15 amino acids. CDR3 in amino acids: CASSLTGGEGNEQFF. CDR3 nucleotides: TGTGCCAGCAGCCTAACTGGGGGGGAGGGCAATGAGCAGTTCTTC.

This clonotype turned up a few times. The chain couples TRBV27 to TRBJ2-5; 11 bases are a match to TRBD1. The end of the DNA aligns better with TRBJ2-7, so the J call may be wrong. Germline-derived CDR1 and CDR2 are MNHEY and SMNVEV (reference sequence). This CDR3 is 17 amino acids long. The CDR3 DNA is TGTGCCAGCGGAAATATCCAAGGGACAGGGGGGGCCTACGAGCAGTACTTC. The encoded protein is CASGNIQGTGGAYEQYF.

Only a few counts were recorded for this clonotype. The CDR3 region has the DNA TGTGCCAGCAGAATGACAGGGGTCCGCGTGAACACTGAAGCTTTCTTT. As protein: CASRMTGVRVNTEAFF. The V call is TRBV2, the J call TRBJ1-1; TRBD1 matches 8 bases. CDR1 and CDR2 (germline): SNHLY, FYNNEI. This CDR3 spans 16 amino acids. V was pared by 6 bases and J by 0 bases, with 9 bases of the junction left unmatched.

The J gene is TRBJ1-1, the V gene TRBV7-2; 7 nucleotides line up with TRBD1. The junction had 11 bases not matched to a gene; V was cut back by 1 base and J by 0 bases. The CDR3 is 18 residues long. Germline V gene sequence: CDR1 SGHTA, CDR2 FQGNSA. CDR3 bases: TGTGCCAGCAGCTTAGAAGTAGACAGGGTTCTCTTGAACACTGAAGCTTTCTTT. It specifies CASSLEVDRVLLNTEAFF.

This clonotype was observed a handful of times. The rearrangement uses TRBV7-2 and TRBJ2-5; TRBD2 agrees at 14 bases. This CDR3 has 17 residues. CDR1 and CDR2 (germline): SGHTA, FQGNSA. V trimming: 4 bases; J trimming: 1 base; junction bases outside the gene matches: 5. In nucleotides, the CDR3 is TGTGCCAGCAGCTCAAAAGGACTAGCGGGGGGCCAAGAGACCCAGTACTTC. Protein sequence: CASSSKGLAGGQETQYF.